The 16 T cell receptor beta chains below all came from one sample that was sequenced in a study of blood T cell repertoires in COVID-19. Sequenced by immunoSEQ multiplex PCR; TCRdb stores in-frame clones only, minus some. The sample has a few hundred thousand clones; around four fifths are singletons. The sample was peripheral blood. All receptors come from a woman of 80 years or more with active or convalescent COVID-19.

The V gene is TRBV7-8, the J gene TRBJ2-3, with 14 bases aligning to TRBD2. The CDR3 has 19 residues. Trimming cost V 5 bases and J 6 bases; bases outside gene matches: 16. Germline assignment: CDR1 SGHVS and CDR2 FQNEAQ. Here the CDR3 reads CASSTQRLAGGRFVDTQYF. In DNA, the CDR3 is TGTGCCAGCAGCACGCAAAGACTAGCGGGGGGGCGGTTCGTGGATACGCAGTATTTT.

The chain uses TRBV9 and TRBJ2-5; TRBD2 matches 8 bases. CDR3 length: 16 residues. Germline-derived CDR1 and CDR2 are SGDLS and YYNGEE. The J segment lost 0 bases and the V segment lost 0 bases, leaving 4 bases of the junction unmatched. The CDR3 here is CASSVGSGTYQETQYF. The DNA for the CDR3 is TGTGCCAGCAGCGTAGGTAGCGGGACGTACCAAGAGACCCAGTACTTC.

This chain connects TRBV7-9 to TRBJ1-2; D gene uncertain. V lost 1 base, J lost 4 bases, and 13 bases lay in between. Germline CDR1 reads SEHNR; CDR2 reads FQNEAQ (reference sequence). This CDR3 spans 15 amino acids. The CDR3, as DNA: TGTGCCAGCAGCTTAGTGTTGGGCAGGTTCTATGGCTACACCTTC. This gives the protein CASSLVLGRFYGYTF.

The chain carries TRBV5-1 and TRBJ2-5; perhaps TRBD1 as D (6 bases). The CDR3 loop spans 16 amino acids. V lost 1 base, J lost 1 base, and 14 bases lay in between. Germline V gene lookup returns CDR1 SGHRS and CDR2 YFSETQ. CDR3 protein: CASSLTLGGPQETQYF. The CDR3 DNA is TGCGCCAGCAGCTTGACCTTAGGGGGACCCCAAGAGACCCAGTACTTC. Together with reference TRBV5-1 and TRBJ2-5, the CDR3 gives the full variable domain: KAGVTQTPRYLIKTRGQQVTLSCSPISGHRSVSWYQQTPGQGLQFLFEYFSETQRNKGNFPGRFSGRQFSNSRSEMNVSTLELGDSALYLCASSLTLGGPQETQYFGPGTRLLVL.

The chain has TRBV19 and TRBJ1-2; 11 positions agree with TRBD1. The CDR3 is 19 amino acids. V was pared by 11 bases and J by 5 bases, with 25 bases of the junction left unmatched. Germline V lookup: CDR1 LNHDA, CDR2 SQIVND (reference sequence). CDR3 protein: CACCKRPGTGGPSWYGYTF. CDR3 DNA: TGTGCCTGTTGTAAGCGACCGGGGACAGGGGGTCCTTCCTGGTATGGCTACACCTTC.

The sample holds a few counts of this clone. The rearrangement uses TRBV5-5 and TRBJ2-3; 8 bases align to TRBD2. With V trimmed by 0 bases and J by 3 bases, 3 bases remained unmatched. CDR1 SGHKS and CDR2 YYEKEE come from the germline V gene (reference sequence). This CDR3 contains 15 residues. The CDR3 protein is CASSLGVAGTDTQYF. The CDR3 region has the DNA TGTGCCAGCAGCTTGGGAGTAGCGGGGACAGATACGCAGTATTTT.

This clone occurred once. This chain connects TRBV2 to TRBJ1-1; D not certain. Trimming removed 6 bases at V and 0 bases at J, with 5 bases between. Germline-derived CDR1 and CDR2 are SNHLY and FYNNEI. CDR3 length equals 12 residues. This CDR3 reads CASRGLNTEAFF. The CDR3 region has the DNA TGTGCCAGCAGGGGCTTGAACACTGAAGCTTTCTTT.

The chain joins TRBV6-5 to TRBJ1-2; D possibly corresponds to TRBD1 (5 bases). CDR1 is MNHEY, CDR2 SVGAGI, per germline. Trimming pared 4 bases from V and 1 base from J, leaving 13 bases between. The CDR3 runs 15 residues. CDR3 DNA sequence: TGTGCCAGCAGTTCAGGAGACAGCTATAACTATGGCTACACCTTC. Translated: CASSSGDSYNYGYTF.

This clone was seen just once. Written as DNA, the CDR3 is TGTGCCAGCAGCTTAGAGCGGGCCCCCTCCTACGAGCAGTACTTC. Its protein is CASSLERAPSYEQYF. The chain carries TRBV11-3 and TRBJ2-7; perhaps TRBD2 as D (5 bases). Trimming took 0 bases from V and 0 from J, leaving 9 bases between them. The CDR3 is 15 amino acids. In germline, CDR1 is SGHNT, CDR2 YENEEA.

The chain joins TRBV21-1 to TRBJ1-5. TRBV21-1 is an annotated pseudogene. The CDR3 covers 14 residues. The CDR3 DNA reads as TGTGCCAGCAGGGGGAGGGATAGCAATCAGCCCCAGCATTTT. Translation gives CASRGRDSNQPQHF.

The chain uses TRBV7-2 and TRBJ2-5; TRBD2 matches 9 bases. The CDR3 extends over 16 amino acids. CDR1 is SGHTA, CDR2 FQGNSA, per germline. Germline trimming cut 6 bases from V and 2 bases from J; bases unmatched to any gene: 10. The CDR3 bases are TGTGCCAGCAGTCGACGACAGCGGGGGGATCAAGAGACCCAGTACTTC. The encoded protein is CASSRRQRGDQETQYF.

V and J are TRBV7-2 and TRBJ2-3, with D perhaps TRBD2 (5 bases). This CDR3 spans 14 amino acids. V shed 1 base and J shed 3 bases, with 8 bases lying between them. Germline V gene lookup returns CDR1 SGHTA and CDR2 FQGNSA. The CDR3 loop reads CASSLGAGTDTQYF. The CDR3 DNA reads TGTGCCAGCAGCTTAGGGGCGGGTACAGATACGCAGTATTTT.

This clone was counted only a few times. The rearrangement uses TRBV5-1 and TRBJ2-5; 9 nucleotides align to TRBD1. Germline V gene lookup returns CDR1 SGHRS and CDR2 YFSETQ. After removal of 2 bases from V and 5 bases from J, the junction contained 4 bases not matched to a gene. CDR3 size: 14 residues. Written as DNA, the CDR3 is TGCGCCAGCAGCTTTGGGACAGGGCGTGAGACCCAGTACTTC. This translates into CASSFGTGRETQYF. The complete variable domain, with remaining parts taken from reference TRBV5-1 and TRBJ2-5, reads KAGVTQTPRYLIKTRGQQVTLSCSPISGHRSVSWYQQTPGQGLQFLFEYFSETQRNKGNFPGRFSGRQFSNSRSEMNVSTLELGDSALYLCASSFGTGRETQYFGPGTRLLVL.

On this clone itself: Other DNA sequences within the sample encode an identical CDR3. J is TRBJ1-2 and V is TRBV6-2 or TRBV6-3, with D possibly matching TRBD1 (5 bases). Germline lookup yields CDR1 MNHEY and CDR2 SVGEGT. V was cut by 2 bases and J by 2 bases, with 12 bases left in between. The CDR3 spans 15 residues. This CDR3 reads CASSYGTGANYGYTF. Here the CDR3 DNA reads TGTGCCAGCAGTTACGGAACAGGAGCAAACTATGGCTACACCTTC.

The chain carries TRBV6-1 and TRBJ1-3; 8 bases fit TRBD1. Germline assignment: CDR1 MNHNS and CDR2 SASEGT. J was trimmed by 2 bases and V by 5 bases; bases with no gene match: 2. This CDR3 spans 14 amino acids. The CDR3 spells CASSPQGAGNTIYF. The CDR3 nucleotides are TGTGCCAGCAGTCCACAGGGGGCTGGAAACACCATATATTTT.

V is TRBV3-1 (or the pseudogene TRBV3-2) and J is TRBJ2-5; 8 nucleotides agree with TRBD1. V lost 2 bases, J lost 2 bases, and 4 bases stayed unmatched. CDR3 length equals 15 residues. The V gene's germline CDR1 is LGHDT and CDR2 YNNKEL (reference sequence). The DNA for the CDR3 is TGTGCCAGCAGCCAACTCGGACAGGGTCAAGAGACCCAGTACTTC. This translates into CASSQLGQGQETQYF.